The 13 T cell receptor beta chains below all came from one sample that was sequenced in a study of shared clonotypes between healthy human individuals. The method was immunoSEQ multiplex PCR; TCRdb's version includes in-frame clones alone and lacks a portion of them. The sample lists 1 million to 1.2 million clones, roughly 80% seen once, with over 0.8% in the top ten. The specimen sequenced was memory CD4+ T cells from PBMCs. Subset denoted: CD45RA-negative fraction. Receptors originate from a man aged 18 to 30 in good health. Some clones in this sample may be carry-over from other donors' samples.

The chain employs TRBV10-1 and TRBJ2-3, with 8 bases lining up with TRBD2. The V segment lost 5 bases and the J segment 4 bases; nucleotides outside the gene matches: 5. Germline-derived CDR1 and CDR2 are WNHNN and SYGVQD (reference sequence). The CDR3 sequence is 14 residues long. The chain's CDR3 is CASSPAGEADTQYF. The CDR3 nucleotides are TGCGCCAGCAGTCCAGCGGGAGAGGCAGATACGCAGTATTTT.

The chain recombines TRBV9 with TRBJ1-1; a possible D gene is TRBD1 (5 bases). Germline-derived CDR1 and CDR2 are SGDLS and YYNGEE. The length of the CDR3 is 15 residues. The germline V and J ends were trimmed by 0 bases and 1 base, with 10 bases remaining between them. This chain's CDR3 is CASSVDPGRNTEAFF. The CDR3 coding sequence is TGTGCCAGCAGCGTAGATCCAGGGAGGAACACTGAAGCTTTCTTT.

The chain links TRBV21-1 to TRBJ1-1; the table's D call of TRBD1 was not tested on the DNA. TRBV21-1 is marked as a pseudogene. This CDR3 is built from 15 residues. This chain's CDR3 is CASSKGAPLNTEAFF. CDR3 sequence (DNA): TGTGCCAGCAGCAAAGGGGCTCCTTTGAACACTGAAGCTTTCTTT.

The chain combines TRBV11-3 with TRBJ2-3; 8 bases match TRBD1. Unmatched junction bases numbered 11, after V lost 5 bases and J lost 1 base. The CDR3 runs 17 residues. Germline values: CDR1 SGHNT, CDR2 YENEEA. CDR3 nucleotides: TGTGCCAGCAGCCTCATCGGAGGGGGACAGGGCACAGATACGCAGTATTTT. It encodes CASSLIGGGQGTDTQYF.

Note on this clone: Additional DNA sequences in this sample encode the identical CDR3. This chain's CDR3 is CASSLFGVAGNTIYF. In DNA, the CDR3 is TGTGCCAGCAGTTTATTTGGGGTAGCTGGAAACACCATATATTTT. The chain couples TRBV28 to TRBJ1-3; D ambiguous. The CDR3 is 15 residues long. Germline V gene data show CDR1 as MDHEN and CDR2 as SYDVKM. V was pared by 1 base and J by 2 bases, with 9 bases between. Full variable domain (rest looked up from reference TRBV28 and TRBJ1-3): DVKVTQSSRYLVKRTGEKVFLECVQDMDHENMFWYRQDPGLGLRLIYFSYDVKMKEKGDIPEGYSVSREKKERFSLILESASTNQTSMYLCASSLFGVAGNTIYFGEGSWLTVV.

This clone was counted a single time. The chain recombines TRBV7-9 with TRBJ1-2, with TRBD1 matching over 7 bases. Losses at the gene ends were 5 bases for V and 1 base for J; bases not matched to a gene: 7. Germline V lookup: CDR1 SEHNR, CDR2 FQNEAQ (reference sequence). The CDR3 consists of 15 residues. CDR3 region: CASSGRQGINYGYTF. CDR3 DNA: TGTGCCAGCAGCGGACGACAGGGAATTAACTATGGCTACACCTTC.

V gene TRBV6-1 combines with J gene TRBJ1-4; 7 nucleotides align to TRBD1. J lost 7 bases, V lost 4 bases, and 9 bases had no gene match. The germline V gene encodes CDR1 MNHNS and CDR2 SASEGT. This CDR3 comprises 15 residues. The CDR3 sequence is CASSADRLDSEKLFF. CDR3 coding DNA: TGTGCCAGCAGTGCGGACAGGCTTGATAGTGAAAAACTGTTTTTT.

The sample holds a few counts of this clone. V is TRBV29-1 and J is TRBJ1-4; no reliable D call. The CDR3 is 14 residues long. The V gene's germline CDR1 is SQVTM and CDR2 ANQGSEA. V was cut by 7 bases and J by 2 bases, with 14 bases left in between. The CDR3 protein is CSARGSATNEKLFF. CDR3 in DNA: TGCAGCGCCCGGGGTTCTGCTACTAATGAAAAACTGTTTTTT.

The rearrangement uses TRBV30 and TRBJ2-4; tentatively, D is TRBD1 (6 bases). In germline, CDR1 is GTSNPN, CDR2 SVGIG (reference sequence). V lost 4 bases and J 9 bases, leaving 10 bases between the germline ends. This CDR3 has 11 residues. CDR3 residues: CAWTVGGIQYF. The CDR3 nucleotides are TGTGCCTGGACCGTAGGGGGCATTCAGTACTTC.

A single count supports this clone. The chain recombines TRBV29-1 with TRBJ1-1, with a weak D call TRBD1 (6 bases). The CDR3 totals 13 residues. CDR1 and CDR2 (germline): SQVTM, ANQGSEA. V was pared by 5 bases and J by 3 bases, with 13 bases between. The CDR3 sequence is CSVTGTRYTEAFF. In DNA, the CDR3 is TGCAGCGTTACCGGGACACGCTACACTGAAGCTTTCTTT. Based on the CDR3 plus reference TRBV29-1 and TRBJ1-1, the full variable domain is SAVISQKPSRDICQRGTSLTIQCQVDSQVTMMFWYRQQPGQSLTLIATANQGSEATYESGFVIDKFPISRPNLTFSTLTVSNMSPEDSSIYLCSVTGTRYTEAFFGQGTRLTVV.

V is TRBV7-8 and J is TRBJ2-7; possible D gene TRBD2, 5 bases. V dropped 3 bases and J dropped 3 bases, with 15 bases sitting between them. The germline CDR1 and CDR2 sequences are SGHVS and FQNEAQ. This CDR3 is built from 15 residues. CDR3 loop: CASSLDRRNIYEQYF. In nucleotides, the CDR3 is TGTGCCAGCAGCTTGGACCGGAGGAACATCTACGAGCAGTACTTC. The variable domain in full, completed from reference TRBV7-8 and TRBJ2-7, reads GAGVSQSPRYKVAKRGQDVALRCDPISGHVSLFWYQQALGQGPEFLTYFQNEAQLDKSGLPSDRFFAERPEGSVSTLKIQRTQQEDSAVYLCASSLDRRNIYEQYFGPGTRLTVT.

V gene TRBV15 combines with J gene TRBJ2-7, with a possible D match to TRBD1 (6 bases). V lost 0 bases, J lost 4 bases, and 10 bases lay in between. CDR3 length: 14 amino acids. The V gene's germline CDR1 is LNHNV and CDR2 YYDKDF (reference sequence). CDR3 residues: CATSREQGSYEQYF. The CDR3 coding sequence is TGTGCCACCAGCAGAGAACAGGGTAGTTACGAGCAGTACTTC.

The chain employs TRBV19 and TRBJ1-2; D may be TRBD1 (6 bases). V lost 7 bases, J lost 2 bases, and 17 bases lay in between. CDR1 and CDR2 (germline): LNHDA, SQIVND (reference sequence). The CDR3 is made up of 15 amino acids. The CDR3 region is CASTYRTVQNYGYTF. The CDR3 nucleotides are TGTGCCAGTACCTATAGGACAGTCCAGAACTATGGCTACACCTTC. The variable domain in full, with the rest retrieved from reference TRBV19 and TRBJ1-2, is DGGITQSPKYLFRKEGQNVTLSCEQNLNHDAMYWYRQDPGQGLRLIYYSQIVNDFQKGDIAEGYSVSREKKESFPLTVTSAQKNPTAFYLCASTYRTVQNYGYTFGSGTRLTVV.